A single sample is the source of the 6 T cell receptor beta chains below, sequenced in a study of CD8+ T cells in alopecia areata. RNA extraction was followed by reverse transcription into cDNA, which acted as the sequencing template. The data were produced by immunoSEQ multiplex PCR, yet TCRdb's version contains in-frame clones alone and is incomplete. The table lists about 94,000 clones, 60% to 80% of them singletons. The treatment is: oral pan-JAK inhibitor, 5-10 mg twice daily. The starting material was CD8+ T cells sorted from blood, obtained at week 44, from a patient treated with tofacitinib. The receptors were gathered from a human donor with alopecia areata.

The rearrangement uses TRBV14 and TRBJ2-1; D call uncertain. The CDR3 runs 15 residues. Germline values: CDR1 SGHDN, CDR2 FVKESK. Trimming left V 0 bases short and J 2 bases short, with 8 bases between. The CDR3 nucleotides read TGTGCCAGCAGCCAAGAACACTCAGCCTACAATGAGCAGTTCTTC. It is translated as CASSQEHSAYNEQFF.

The chain couples TRBV11-2 to TRBJ2-3; D not resolved. Trimming removed 4 bases at V and 3 bases at J, with 5 bases between. CDR3 length: 12 amino acids. Germline values: CDR1 SGHAT, CDR2 FQNNGV. The CDR3 spells CASSSFTDTQYF. The CDR3 DNA is TGTGCCAGCAGCTCATTTACAGATACGCAGTATTTT.

The chain combines TRBV6-6 with TRBJ1-3; no clear D gene. The CDR3 has 13 residues. Germline V lookup: CDR1 MNHNY, CDR2 SVGAGI (reference sequence). The V end lost 7 bases, the J end lost 3 bases, and 10 bases lay between the germline ends. The CDR3 spells CASTPTIGNTIYF. The CDR3 DNA reads as TGTGCCAGCACCCCTACAATTGGAAACACCATATATTTT.

The gene calls are TRBV4-3 and TRBJ2-7; D is ambiguous. V was trimmed by 0 bases and J by 3 bases, leaving 9 bases between them. Looked up from germline, CDR1 is LGHNA and CDR2 is YSLEER. This CDR3 is built from 14 residues. This chain's CDR3 is CASSQDMGIYEQYF. The CDR3, as DNA: TGCGCCAGCAGCCAAGATATGGGAATCTACGAGCAGTACTTC.

The V and J genes are TRBV30 and TRBJ1-2, with unresolved D. Germline CDR1 GTSNPN, CDR2 SVGIG (reference sequence). The ends were cut back, 4 bases at V and 6 bases at J, with 9 bases in the middle. The CDR3 covers 11 residues. The CDR3 sequence: CAWTTGDGYTF. For the CDR3, the DNA is TGTGCCTGGACAACTGGGGATGGCTACACCTTC.

In its sample, this clone was seen once. The gene calls are TRBV4-1 and TRBJ1-1; tentative D call: TRBD1 (5 bases). Between the trimmed V and J ends, which lost 1 base and 4 bases, there was a span of 13 bases. Germline V gene lookup returns CDR1 MGHRA and CDR2 YSYEKL. The CDR3 sequence is 15 residues long. CDR3 loop: CASSQGVEGLTEAFF. The CDR3 DNA reads as TGCGCCAGCAGCCAAGGGGTAGAGGGACTCACTGAAGCTTTCTTT.